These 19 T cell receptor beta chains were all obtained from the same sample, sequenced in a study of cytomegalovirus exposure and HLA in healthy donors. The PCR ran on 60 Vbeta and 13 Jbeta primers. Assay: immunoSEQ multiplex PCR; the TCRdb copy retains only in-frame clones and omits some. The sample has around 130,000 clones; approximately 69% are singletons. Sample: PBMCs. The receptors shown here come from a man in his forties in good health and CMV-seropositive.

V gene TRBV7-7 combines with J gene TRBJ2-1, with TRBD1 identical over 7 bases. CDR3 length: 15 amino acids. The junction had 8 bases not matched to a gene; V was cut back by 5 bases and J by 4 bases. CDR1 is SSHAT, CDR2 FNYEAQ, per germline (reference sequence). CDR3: CASSAGQETYNEQFF. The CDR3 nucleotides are TGTGCCAGCAGCGCAGGACAGGAAACTTACAATGAGCAGTTCTTC.

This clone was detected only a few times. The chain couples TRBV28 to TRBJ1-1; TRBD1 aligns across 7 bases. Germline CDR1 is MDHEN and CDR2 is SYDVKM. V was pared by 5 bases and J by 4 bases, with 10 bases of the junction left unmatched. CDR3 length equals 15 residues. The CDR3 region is CASSTLTGDVTEAFF. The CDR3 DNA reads TGTGCCAGCAGTACGCTAACAGGGGATGTCACTGAAGCTTTCTTT.

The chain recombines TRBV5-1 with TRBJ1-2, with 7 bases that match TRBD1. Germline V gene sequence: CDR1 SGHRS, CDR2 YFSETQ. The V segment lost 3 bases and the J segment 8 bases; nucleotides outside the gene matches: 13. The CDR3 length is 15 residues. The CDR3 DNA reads TGCGCCAGCAGCTCAGGGGACAGCTCAGCTCGCGGCTACACCTTC. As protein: CASSSGDSSARGYTF. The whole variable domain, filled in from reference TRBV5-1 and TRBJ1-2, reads KAGVTQTPRYLIKTRGQQVTLSCSPISGHRSVSWYQQTPGQGLQFLFEYFSETQRNKGNFPGRFSGRQFSNSRSEMNVSTLELGDSALYLCASSSGDSSARGYTFGSGTRLTVV.

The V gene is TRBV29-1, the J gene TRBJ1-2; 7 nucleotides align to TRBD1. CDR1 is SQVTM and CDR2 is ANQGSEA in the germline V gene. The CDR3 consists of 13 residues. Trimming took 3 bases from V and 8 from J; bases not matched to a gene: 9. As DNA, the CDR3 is TGCAGCGTTGACGGGCAGGGGGTGCTCGGCTACACCTTC. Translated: CSVDGQGVLGYTF.

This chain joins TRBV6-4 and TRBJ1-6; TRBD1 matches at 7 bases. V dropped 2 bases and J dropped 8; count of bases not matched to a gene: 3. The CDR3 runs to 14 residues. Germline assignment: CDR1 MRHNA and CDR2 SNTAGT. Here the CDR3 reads CASSDRTGHSPLHF. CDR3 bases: TGTGCCAGCAGTGACCGGACAGGTCATTCACCCCTCCACTTT.

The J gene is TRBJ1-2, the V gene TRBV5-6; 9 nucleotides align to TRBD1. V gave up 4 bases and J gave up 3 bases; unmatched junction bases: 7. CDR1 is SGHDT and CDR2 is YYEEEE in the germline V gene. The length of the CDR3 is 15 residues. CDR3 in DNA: TGTGCCAGCAGCGAAGAGGACAGGGGAGACTATGGCTACACCTTC. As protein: CASSEEDRGDYGYTF.

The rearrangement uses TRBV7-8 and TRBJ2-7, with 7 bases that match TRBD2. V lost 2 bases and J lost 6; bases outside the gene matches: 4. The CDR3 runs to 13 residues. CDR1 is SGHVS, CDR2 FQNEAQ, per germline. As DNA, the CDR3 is TGTGCCAGCAGCTTAAGACTAGCTGGCGAGCAGTACTTC. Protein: CASSLRLAGEQYF.

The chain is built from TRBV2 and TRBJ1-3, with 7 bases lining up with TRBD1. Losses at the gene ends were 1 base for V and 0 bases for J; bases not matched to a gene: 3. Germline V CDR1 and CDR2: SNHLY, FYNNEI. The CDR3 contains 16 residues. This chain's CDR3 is CASSEGTGRSGNTIYF. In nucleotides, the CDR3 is TGTGCCAGCAGTGAAGGGACAGGCCGCTCTGGAAACACCATATATTTT.

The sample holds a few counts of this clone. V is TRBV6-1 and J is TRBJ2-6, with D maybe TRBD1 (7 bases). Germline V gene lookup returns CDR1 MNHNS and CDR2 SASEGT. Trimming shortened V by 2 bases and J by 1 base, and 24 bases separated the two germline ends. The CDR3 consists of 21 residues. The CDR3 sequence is CASSEPKFRQGLGSGANVLTF. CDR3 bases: TGTGCCAGCAGTGAACCAAAATTCCGACAGGGACTCGGGTCTGGGGCCAACGTCCTGACTTTC.

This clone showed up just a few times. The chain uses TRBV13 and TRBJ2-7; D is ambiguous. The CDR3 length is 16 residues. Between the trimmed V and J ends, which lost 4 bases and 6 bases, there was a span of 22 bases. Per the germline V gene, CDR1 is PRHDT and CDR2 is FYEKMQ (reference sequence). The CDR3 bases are TGTGCCAGCAGCTCCCTATCTAAGATGTCACTGCTCGAGCAGTACTTC. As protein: CASSSLSKMSLLEQYF. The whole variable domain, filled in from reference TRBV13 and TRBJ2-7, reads AAGVIQSPRHLIKEKRETATLKCYPIPRHDTVYWYQQGPGQDPQFLISFYEKMQSDKGSIPDRFSAQQFSDYHSELNMSSLELGDSALYFCASSSLSKMSLLEQYFGPGTRLTVT.

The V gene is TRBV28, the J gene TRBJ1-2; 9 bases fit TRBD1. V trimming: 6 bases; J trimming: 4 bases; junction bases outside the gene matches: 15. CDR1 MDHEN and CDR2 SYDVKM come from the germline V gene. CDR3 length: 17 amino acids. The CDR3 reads CASRSRTGVITGYGYTF. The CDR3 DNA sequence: TGTGCCAGCAGATCTCGGACAGGGGTTATCACAGGCTATGGCTACACCTTC.

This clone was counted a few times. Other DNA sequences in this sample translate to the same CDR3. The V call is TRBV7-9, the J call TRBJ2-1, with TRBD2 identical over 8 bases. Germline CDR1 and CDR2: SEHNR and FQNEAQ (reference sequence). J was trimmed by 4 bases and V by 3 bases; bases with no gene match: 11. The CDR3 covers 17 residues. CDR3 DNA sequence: TGTGCCAGCAGCTTTGGGACGTTACTAGCGGAATACAATGAGCAGTTCTTC. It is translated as CASSFGTLLAEYNEQFF.

CDR3 bases: TGTGCCAGCAGTTACCAGGGACTCCTCCTACCCCTCCACTTT. Protein sequence: CASSYQGLLLPLHF. The V and J genes are TRBV27 and TRBJ1-6; TRBD1 is a possible D gene (5 bases). The CDR3 is made up of 14 amino acids. With 4 bases removed from V and 12 bases from J, the gap between germline ends came to 16 bases. CDR1 MNHEY and CDR2 SMNVEV come from the germline V gene (reference sequence).

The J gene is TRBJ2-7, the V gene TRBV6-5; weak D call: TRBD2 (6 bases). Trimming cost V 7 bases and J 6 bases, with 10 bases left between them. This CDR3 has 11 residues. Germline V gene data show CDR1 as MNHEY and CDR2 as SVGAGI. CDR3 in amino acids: CASKGTSEQYF. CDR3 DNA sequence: TGTGCCAGCAAGGGGACTTCCGAGCAGTACTTC.

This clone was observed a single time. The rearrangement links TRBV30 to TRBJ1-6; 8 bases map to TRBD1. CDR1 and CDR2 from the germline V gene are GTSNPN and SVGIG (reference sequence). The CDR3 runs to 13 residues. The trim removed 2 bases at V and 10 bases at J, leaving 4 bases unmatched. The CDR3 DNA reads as TGTGCCTGGAGTCGGGACAGGCGGTCACCCCTCCACTTT. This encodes CAWSRDRRSPLHF.

CDR3 sequence: CARDRRGGGYTF. The CDR3 DNA is TGTGCCAGGGACAGACGAGGAGGTGGCTACACCTTC. This chain uses TRBV30 with TRBJ1-2; TRBD1 matches 7 bases. Germline V gives CDR1 GTSNPN, CDR2 SVGIG (reference sequence). CDR3 length equals 12 residues. With V trimmed by 8 bases and J by 7 bases, 10 bases remained unmatched.

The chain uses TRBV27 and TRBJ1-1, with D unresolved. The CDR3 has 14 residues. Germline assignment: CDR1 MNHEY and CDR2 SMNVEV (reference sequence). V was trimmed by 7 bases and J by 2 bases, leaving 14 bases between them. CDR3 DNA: TGTGCCAGCACTACCGCCGGGGTTAACACTGAAGCTTTCTTT. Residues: CASTTAGVNTEAFF.

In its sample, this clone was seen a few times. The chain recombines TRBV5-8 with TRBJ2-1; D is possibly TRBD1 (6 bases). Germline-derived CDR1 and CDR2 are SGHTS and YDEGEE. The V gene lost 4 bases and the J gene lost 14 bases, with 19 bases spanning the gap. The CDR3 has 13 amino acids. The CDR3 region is CASSAGYRDTEFF. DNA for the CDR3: TGTGCCAGCAGCGCCGGATACCGGGACACAGAGTTCTTC.

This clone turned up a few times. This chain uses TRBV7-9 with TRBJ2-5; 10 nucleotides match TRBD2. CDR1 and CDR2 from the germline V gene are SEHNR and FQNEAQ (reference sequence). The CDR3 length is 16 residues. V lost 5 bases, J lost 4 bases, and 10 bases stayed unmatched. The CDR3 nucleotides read TGTGCCAGCAGCCCTCAAGGGACTAGCGATCGAGAGACCCAGTACTTC. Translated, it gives CASSPQGTSDRETQYF.